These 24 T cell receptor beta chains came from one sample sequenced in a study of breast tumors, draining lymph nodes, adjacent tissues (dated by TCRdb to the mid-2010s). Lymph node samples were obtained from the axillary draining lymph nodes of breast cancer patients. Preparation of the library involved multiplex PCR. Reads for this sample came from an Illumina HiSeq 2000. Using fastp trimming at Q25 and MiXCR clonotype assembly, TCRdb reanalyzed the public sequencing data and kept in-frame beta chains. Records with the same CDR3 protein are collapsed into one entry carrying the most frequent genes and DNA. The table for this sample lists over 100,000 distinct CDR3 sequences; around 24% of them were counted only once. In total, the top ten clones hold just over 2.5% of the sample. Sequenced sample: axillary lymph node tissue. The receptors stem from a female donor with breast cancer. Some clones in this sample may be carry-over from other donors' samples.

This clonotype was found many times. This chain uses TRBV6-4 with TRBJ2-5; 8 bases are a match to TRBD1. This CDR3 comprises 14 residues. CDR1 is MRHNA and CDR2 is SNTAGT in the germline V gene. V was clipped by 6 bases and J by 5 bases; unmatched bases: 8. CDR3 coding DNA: TGTGCCAGCAGCCCTCAGGGGGCGCGGGAGACCCAGTACTTC. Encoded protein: CASSPQGARETQYF.

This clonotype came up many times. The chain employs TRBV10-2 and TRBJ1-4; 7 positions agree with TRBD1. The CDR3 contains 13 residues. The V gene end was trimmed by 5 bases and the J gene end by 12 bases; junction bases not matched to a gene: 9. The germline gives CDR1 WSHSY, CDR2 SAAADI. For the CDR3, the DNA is TGCGCCAGCAGTCTTACAGGGGCTGCCCAACTGTTTTTT. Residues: CASSLTGAAQLFF.

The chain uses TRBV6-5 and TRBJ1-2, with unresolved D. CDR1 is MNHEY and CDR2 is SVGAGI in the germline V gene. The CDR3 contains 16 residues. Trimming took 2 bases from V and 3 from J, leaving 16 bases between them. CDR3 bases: TGTGCCAGCAGTTACCGTAGTGCCAATGGGCACTATGGCTACACCTTC. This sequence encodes CASSYRSANGHYGYTF.

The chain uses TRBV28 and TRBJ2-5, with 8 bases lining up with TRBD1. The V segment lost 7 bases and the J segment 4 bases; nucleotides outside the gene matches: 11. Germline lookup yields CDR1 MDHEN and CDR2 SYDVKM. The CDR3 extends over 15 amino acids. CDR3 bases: TGTGCCAGCATCGGACAGGGAGGAGAGGTAGAGACCCAGTACTTC. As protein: CASIGQGGEVETQYF.

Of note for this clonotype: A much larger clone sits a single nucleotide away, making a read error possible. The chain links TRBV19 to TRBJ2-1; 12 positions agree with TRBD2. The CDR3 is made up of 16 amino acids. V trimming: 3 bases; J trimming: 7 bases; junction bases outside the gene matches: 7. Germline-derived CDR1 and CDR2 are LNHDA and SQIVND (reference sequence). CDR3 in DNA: TGTGCCAGTAGTATTTATGGCACTAGCGGGGGGAATGAGCAGTTCTTC. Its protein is CASSIYGTSGGNEQFF. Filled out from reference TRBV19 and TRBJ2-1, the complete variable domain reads DGGITQSPKYLFRKEGQNVTLSCEQNLNHDAMYWYRQDPGQGLRLIYYSQIVNDFQKGDIAEGYSVSREKKESFPLTVTSAQKNPTAFYLCASSIYGTSGGNEQFFGPGTRLTVL.

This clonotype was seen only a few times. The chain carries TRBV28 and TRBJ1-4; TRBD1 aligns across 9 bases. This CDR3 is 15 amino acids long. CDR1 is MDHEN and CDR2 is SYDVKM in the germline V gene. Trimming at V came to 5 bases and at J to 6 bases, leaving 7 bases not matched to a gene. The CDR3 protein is CASSPPGTGYEKLFF. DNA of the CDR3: TGTGCCAGCAGTCCCCCCGGGACAGGGTATGAAAAACTGTTTTTT.

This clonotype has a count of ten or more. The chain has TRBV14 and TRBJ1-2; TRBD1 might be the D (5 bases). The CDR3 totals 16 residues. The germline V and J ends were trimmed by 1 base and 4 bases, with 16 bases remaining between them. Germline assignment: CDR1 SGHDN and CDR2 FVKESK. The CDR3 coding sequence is TGTGCCAGCAGCCAAGTGGTCCTGGGGGTAGGCTATGGCTACACCTTC. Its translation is CASSQVVLGVGYGYTF.

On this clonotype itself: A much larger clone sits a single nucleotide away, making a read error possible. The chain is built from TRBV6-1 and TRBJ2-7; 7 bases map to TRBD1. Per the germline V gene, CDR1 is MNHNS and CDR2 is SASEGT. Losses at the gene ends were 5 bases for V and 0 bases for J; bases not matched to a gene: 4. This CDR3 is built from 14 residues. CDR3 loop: CASSRQGDSYEQYF. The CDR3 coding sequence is TGTGCCAGCAGTCGACAGGGTGACTCCTACGAGCAGTACTTC.

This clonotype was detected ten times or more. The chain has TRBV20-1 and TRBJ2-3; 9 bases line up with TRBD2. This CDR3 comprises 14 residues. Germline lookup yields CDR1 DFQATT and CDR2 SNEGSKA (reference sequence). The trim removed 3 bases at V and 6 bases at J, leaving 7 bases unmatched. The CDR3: CSASVAGVKDTQYF. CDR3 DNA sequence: TGCAGTGCTAGTGTAGCGGGAGTCAAGGATACGCAGTATTTT.

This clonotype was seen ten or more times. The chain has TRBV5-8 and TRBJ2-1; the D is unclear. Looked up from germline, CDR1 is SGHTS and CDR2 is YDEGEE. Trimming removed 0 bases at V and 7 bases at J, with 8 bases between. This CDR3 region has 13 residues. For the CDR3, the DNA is TGTGCCAGCAGCTTGGCCTACGGGAATGAGCAGTTCTTC. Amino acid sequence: CASSLAYGNEQFF. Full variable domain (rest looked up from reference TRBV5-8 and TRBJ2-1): EAGVTQSPTHLIKTRGQQATLRCSPISGHTSVYWYQQALGLGLQFLLWYDEGEERNRGNFPPRFSGRQFPNYSSELNVNALELEDSALYLCASSLAYGNEQFFGPGTRLTVL.

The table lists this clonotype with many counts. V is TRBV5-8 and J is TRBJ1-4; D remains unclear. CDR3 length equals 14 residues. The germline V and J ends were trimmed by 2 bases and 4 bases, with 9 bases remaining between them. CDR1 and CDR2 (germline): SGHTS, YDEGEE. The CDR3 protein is CASSLDQHNEKLFF. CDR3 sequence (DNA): TGTGCCAGCAGCTTAGATCAACATAATGAAAAACTGTTTTTT.

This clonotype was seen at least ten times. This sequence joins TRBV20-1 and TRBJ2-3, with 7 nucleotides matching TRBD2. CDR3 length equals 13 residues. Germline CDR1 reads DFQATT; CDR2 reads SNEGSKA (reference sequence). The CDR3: CSVSGTGTDTQYF. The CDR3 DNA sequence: TGCAGCGTAAGCGGGACCGGCACAGATACGCAGTATTTT.

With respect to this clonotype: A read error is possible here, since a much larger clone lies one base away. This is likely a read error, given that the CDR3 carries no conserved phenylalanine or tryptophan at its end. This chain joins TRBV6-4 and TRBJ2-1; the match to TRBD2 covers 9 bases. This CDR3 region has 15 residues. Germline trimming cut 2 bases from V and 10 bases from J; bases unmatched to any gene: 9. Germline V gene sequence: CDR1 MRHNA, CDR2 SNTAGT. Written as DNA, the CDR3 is TGTGCCAGCAGTGACGTTGGGACTAGCAAGGGGGAGCAGTTCCTC. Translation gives CASSDVGTSKGEQFL.

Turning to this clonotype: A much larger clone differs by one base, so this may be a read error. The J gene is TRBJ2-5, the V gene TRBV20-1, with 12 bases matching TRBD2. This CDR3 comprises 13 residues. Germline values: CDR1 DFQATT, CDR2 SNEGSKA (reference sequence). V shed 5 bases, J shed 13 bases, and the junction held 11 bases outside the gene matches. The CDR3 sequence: CSARLAGVMARYF. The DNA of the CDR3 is TGCAGTGCTCGACTAGCGGGAGTGATGGCCCGGTACTTC.

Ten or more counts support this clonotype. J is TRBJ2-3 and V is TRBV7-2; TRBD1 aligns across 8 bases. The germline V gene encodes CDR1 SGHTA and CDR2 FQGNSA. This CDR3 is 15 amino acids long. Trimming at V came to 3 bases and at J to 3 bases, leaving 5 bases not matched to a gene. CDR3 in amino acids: CASSFGTGLTDTQYF. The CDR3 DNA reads TGTGCCAGCAGCTTTGGGACAGGCCTAACAGATACGCAGTATTTT.

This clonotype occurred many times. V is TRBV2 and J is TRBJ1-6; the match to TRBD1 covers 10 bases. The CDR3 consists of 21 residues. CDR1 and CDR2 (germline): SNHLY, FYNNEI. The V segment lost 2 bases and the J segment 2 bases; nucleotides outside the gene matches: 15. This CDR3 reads CASSEWGQGSSYRAYNSPLHF. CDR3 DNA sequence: TGTGCCAGCAGTGAATGGGGACAGGGGTCCTCTTATCGGGCCTATAATTCACCCCTCCACTTT.

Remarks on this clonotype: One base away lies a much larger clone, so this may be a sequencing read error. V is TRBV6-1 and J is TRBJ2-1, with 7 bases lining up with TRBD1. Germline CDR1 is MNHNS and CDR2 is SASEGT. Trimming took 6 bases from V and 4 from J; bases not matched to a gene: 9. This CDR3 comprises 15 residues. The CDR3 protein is CASSIQTGLYNEQFF. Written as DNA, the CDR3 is TGTGCCAGCAGCATACAGACAGGGCTGTACAATGAGCAGTTCTTC.

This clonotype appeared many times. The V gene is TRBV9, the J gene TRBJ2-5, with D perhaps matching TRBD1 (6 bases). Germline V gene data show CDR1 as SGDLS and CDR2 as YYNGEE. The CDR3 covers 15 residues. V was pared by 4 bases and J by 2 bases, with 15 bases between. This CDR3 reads CASSTLGTSQETQYF. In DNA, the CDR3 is TGTGCCAGCAGCACGCTAGGGACATCTCAAGAGACCCAGTACTTC.

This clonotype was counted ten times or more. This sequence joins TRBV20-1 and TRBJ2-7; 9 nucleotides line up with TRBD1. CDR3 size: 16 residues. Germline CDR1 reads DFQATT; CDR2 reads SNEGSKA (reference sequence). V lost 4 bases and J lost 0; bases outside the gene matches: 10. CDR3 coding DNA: TGCAGTGCTAAAAGGGGGACAGGGCAAATCTCCTACGAGCAGTACTTC. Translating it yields CSAKRGTGQISYEQYF.

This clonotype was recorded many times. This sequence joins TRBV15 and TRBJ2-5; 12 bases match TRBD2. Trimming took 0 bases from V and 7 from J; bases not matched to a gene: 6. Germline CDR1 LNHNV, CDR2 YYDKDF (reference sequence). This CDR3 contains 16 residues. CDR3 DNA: TGTGCCACCAGCAGAGATACGACTAGCGGGAGTGGGACCCAGTACTTC. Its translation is CATSRDTTSGSGTQYF.

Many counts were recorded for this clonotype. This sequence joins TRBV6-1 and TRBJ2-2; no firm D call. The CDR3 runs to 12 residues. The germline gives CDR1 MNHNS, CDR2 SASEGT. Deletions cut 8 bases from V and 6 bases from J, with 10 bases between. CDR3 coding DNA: TGTGCCAGCCCTGCGAGGTCCGGGGAGCTGTTTTTT. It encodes CASPARSGELFF.

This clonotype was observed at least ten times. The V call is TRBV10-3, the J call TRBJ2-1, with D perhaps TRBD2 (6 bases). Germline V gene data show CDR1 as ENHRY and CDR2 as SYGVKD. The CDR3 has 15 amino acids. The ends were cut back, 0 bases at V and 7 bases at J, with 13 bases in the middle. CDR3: CAISESGLPSNEQFF. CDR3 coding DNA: TGTGCCATCAGTGAGTCGGGACTTCCGTCTAATGAGCAGTTCTTC.

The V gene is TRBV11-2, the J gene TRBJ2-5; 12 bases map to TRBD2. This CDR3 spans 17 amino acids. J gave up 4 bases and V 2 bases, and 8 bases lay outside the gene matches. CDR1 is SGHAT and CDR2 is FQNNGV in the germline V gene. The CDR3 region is CASSLLAGGPRGETQYF. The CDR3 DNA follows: TGTGCCAGCAGCTTACTAGCGGGAGGGCCTAGGGGAGAGACCCAGTACTTC.

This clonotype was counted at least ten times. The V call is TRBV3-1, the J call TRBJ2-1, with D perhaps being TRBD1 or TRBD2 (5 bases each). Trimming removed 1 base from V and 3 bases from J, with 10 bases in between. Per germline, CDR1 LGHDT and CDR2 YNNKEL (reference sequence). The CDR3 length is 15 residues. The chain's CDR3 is CASSQVIGGYNEQFF. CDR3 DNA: TGTGCCAGCAGCCAAGTCATTGGGGGCTACAATGAGCAGTTCTTC.